This passage covers 19 T cell receptor beta chains from one sample sequenced in a study of cytomegalovirus exposure and HLA in healthy donors. It was with 60 Vbeta and 13 Jbeta primers that the PCR ran. Libraries were prepared by immunoSEQ multiplex PCR; TCRdb keeps only in-frame clonotypes and omits some of them. The sample lists about 130,000 clones; 75% to 85% were seen once. Sequenced sample: PBMCs. Receptors originate from a man aged 25 to 40 in good health and CMV-seropositive.

J is TRBJ1-2 and V is TRBV19; 7 nucleotides line up with TRBD1. Trimming at V came to 7 bases and at J to 2 bases, leaving 7 bases not matched to a gene. Germline V lookup: CDR1 LNHDA, CDR2 SQIVND (reference sequence). There are 14 residues in the CDR3. This chain's CDR3 is CASTEARGNYGYTF. DNA of the CDR3: TGTGCCAGTACCGAGGCCAGGGGGAACTATGGCTACACCTTC.

The V and J genes are TRBV6-5 and TRBJ2-5, with D tentatively TRBD2 (5 bases). The germline V gene encodes CDR1 MNHEY and CDR2 SVGAGI. V lost 5 bases and J 2 bases, leaving 15 bases between the germline ends. The CDR3 totals 15 residues. The CDR3 sequence: CASSLSGTIQETQYF. The CDR3 DNA reads as TGTGCCAGCAGTCTAAGCGGCACAATACAAGAGACCCAGTACTTC.

This clone was detected once. This sequence joins TRBV4-2 and TRBJ1-6, with 7 bases matching TRBD1. The CDR3 length is 15 residues. Trimming removed 3 bases from V and 7 bases from J; junction bases left unmatched: 6. Germline V gene lookup returns CDR1 LGHNA and CDR2 YNFKEQ. DNA of the CDR3: TGTGCCAGCAGCCAGGAGACAGGGTACAATTCACCCCTCCACTTT. This sequence encodes CASSQETGYNSPLHF.

The chain has TRBV21-1 and TRBJ1-2; whether TRBD1, the table's D call, matches the DNA was not checked. TRBV21-1 is given as a pseudogene. CDR3 size: 15 residues. The DNA of the CDR3 is TGTGCCAGCAAGGGACAGGGGTTTTGTATCTATGGCTACACCTTC. Protein: CASKGQGFCIYGYTF.

The chain has TRBV30 and TRBJ2-3, with D perhaps TRBD1 (5 bases). In germline, CDR1 is GTSNPN, CDR2 SVGIG (reference sequence). The CDR3 runs 15 residues. V lost 8 bases to trimming and J lost 4 bases, with 22 bases between them. The CDR3 region has the DNA TGTGCCGGATCCCAGGGATGGGATGGCGCAGATACGCAGTATTTT. This translates into CAGSQGWDGADTQYF.

V and J are TRBV6-5 and TRBJ2-1; 11 bases map to TRBD1. The CDR3 extends over 15 amino acids. The V segment lost 6 bases and the J segment 9 bases; nucleotides outside the gene matches: 10. From germline, CDR1 is MNHEY and CDR2 SVGAGI. In nucleotides, the CDR3 is TGTGCCAGCAGGATGGGACAGGGGGTAGGGATTGAGCAGTTCTTC. Amino acids: CASRMGQGVGIEQFF.

The rearrangement joins TRBV5-4 to TRBJ1-1; 9 bases line up with TRBD1. The CDR3 is 14 amino acids. After removal of 3 bases from V and 6 bases from J, the junction contained 6 bases not matched to a gene. The germline CDR1 and CDR2 sequences are SGHNT and YYREEE (reference sequence). The CDR3 here is CASSSDRGLPEAFF. The CDR3 coding sequence is TGTGCCAGCAGCTCGGACAGGGGATTACCTGAAGCTTTCTTT.

V and J are TRBV6-5 and TRBJ1-2; D is unclear. Germline V CDR1 and CDR2: MNHEY, SVGAGI. The CDR3 sequence is 13 residues long. V lost 5 bases and J 5 bases, leaving 12 bases between the germline ends. CDR3 nucleotides: TGTGCCAGCAGTGAAAGTGGGCGTTATGGCTACACCTTC. It yields the protein CASSESGRYGYTF.

The J gene is TRBJ2-3, the V gene TRBV12-5, with 7 nucleotides matching TRBD1. The trim removed 6 bases at V and 2 bases at J, leaving 5 bases unmatched. Germline V gene data show CDR1 as LGHNT and CDR2 as FRNRAP. CDR3 size: 14 residues. CDR3: CASGTGQPTDTQYF. CDR3 nucleotides: TGTGCTAGTGGGACGGGACAGCCCACAGATACGCAGTATTTT.

This chain uses TRBV18 with TRBJ2-2, with 8 bases lining up with TRBD2. CDR1 KGHSH and CDR2 LQKENI come from the germline V gene. The CDR3 extends over 14 amino acids. Unmatched junction bases numbered 5, after V lost 5 bases and J lost 6 bases. CDR3 DNA sequence: TGTGCCAGCTCAGCGGGGGGCGACGCCGGGGAGCTGTTTTTT. Translation: CASSAGGDAGELFF.

The CDR3: CASSEVLAGGDTQYF. CDR3 DNA sequence: TGTGCCAGCAGTGAGGTTCTAGCGGGGGGAGATACGCAGTATTTT. The chain couples TRBV2 to TRBJ2-3, with 11 bases that match TRBD2. CDR1 SNHLY and CDR2 FYNNEI come from the germline V gene. V lost 3 bases to trimming and J lost 5 bases; unmatched junction nucleotides: 4. The CDR3 runs 15 residues.

The V call is TRBV19, the J call TRBJ2-5; no definite D call. Germline CDR1 is LNHDA and CDR2 is SQIVND (reference sequence). V shed 0 bases and J shed 5 bases, with 10 bases lying between them. CDR3 length: 14 residues. The CDR3 protein is CASSIDQVRETQYF. CDR3 DNA sequence: TGTGCCAGTAGTATAGATCAGGTTCGGGAGACCCAGTACTTC.

The rearrangement links TRBV2 to TRBJ2-7; 9 bases match TRBD1. The germline CDR1 and CDR2 sequences are SNHLY and FYNNEI. This CDR3 is 16 amino acids long. After removal of 7 bases from V and 2 bases from J, the junction contained 12 bases not matched to a gene. CDR3 nucleotides: TGTGCCAGCAAAAGAGGCGGGACAGGGAGAACCTACGAGCAGTACTTC. This translates into CASKRGGTGRTYEQYF.

V and J are TRBV6-1 and TRBJ2-6; D is unresolved. The CDR3 length is 15 residues. The ends were cut back, 7 bases at V and 0 bases at J, with 10 bases in the middle. CDR1 MNHNS and CDR2 SASEGT come from the germline V gene. CDR3 loop: CASTPPVSGANVLTF. The CDR3 DNA follows: TGTGCCAGCACCCCCCCGGTCTCTGGGGCCAACGTCCTGACTTTC.

The chain employs TRBV7-3 and TRBJ2-1; D remains unclear. V dropped 4 bases and J dropped 8 bases, with 15 bases sitting between them. There are 14 residues in the CDR3. Looked up from germline, CDR1 is SGHTA and CDR2 is FQGTGA. The CDR3 spells CASSSVTRSDEQFF. In DNA form, the CDR3 reads TGTGCCAGCAGCTCCGTGACTCGATCCGATGAGCAGTTCTTC.

The chain joins TRBV6-6 to TRBJ2-3; D not resolved. V dropped 5 bases and J dropped 4 bases, with 7 bases sitting between them. CDR3 size: 12 residues. CDR1 MNHNY and CDR2 SVGAGI come from the germline V gene (reference sequence). In nucleotides, the CDR3 is TGTGCCAGCAGTCCCCCGTCAGATACGCAGTATTTT. Amino acid sequence: CASSPPSDTQYF.

The rearrangement joins TRBV4-1 to TRBJ2-7, with D hard to call. Germline loops: CDR1 MGHRA, CDR2 YSYEKL. The germline V and J ends were trimmed by 1 base and 11 bases, with 15 bases remaining between them. The CDR3 extends over 13 amino acids. The CDR3 reads CASSQGRFSRKYF. The DNA of the CDR3 is TGCGCCAGCAGCCAAGGGCGATTTTCCAGGAAGTACTTC.

Only a few counts were recorded for this clone. The chain combines TRBV9 with TRBJ1-4; TRBD1 matches 10 bases. From germline, CDR1 is SGDLS and CDR2 YYNGEE. The V and J ends lost 3 bases and 5 bases, in that order; junction bases with no gene match: 4. This CDR3 contains 15 residues. The CDR3 spells CASSERDRGNEKLFF. CDR3 DNA sequence: TGTGCCAGCAGCGAGAGGGACAGGGGAAATGAAAAACTGTTTTTT.

The rearrangement uses TRBV6-1 and TRBJ2-5, with D possibly matching TRBD2 (6 bases). Trimming cost V 5 bases and J 4 bases, with 11 bases left between them. CDR3 size: 13 residues. Germline V CDR1 and CDR2: MNHNS, SASEGT. CDR3 region: CASSPPGLETQYF. CDR3 nucleotides: TGTGCCAGCAGTCCGCCGGGACTAGAGACCCAGTACTTC.